These 22 T cell receptor beta chains share one sample of origin, sequenced in a study of T cell responses to AZD1222 COVID-19 vaccine. Sequencing was performed with immunoSEQ multiplex PCR; in TCRdb, only in-frame clones are kept and a portion is missing. The sample shows 100,000 or so clones, around 90% of them seen only once. Sample: peripheral blood, taken on day 0 of AZD1222 vaccination. Source of these receptors: an adult in good health.

The chain employs TRBV19 and TRBJ2-2; the match to TRBD1 covers 7 bases. There are 15 residues in the CDR3. CDR1 is LNHDA, CDR2 SQIVND, per germline (reference sequence). J gave up 4 bases and V 10 bases, and 12 bases lay outside the gene matches. The CDR3 nucleotides read TGTGCCACCAAAACCGAAAACAGGGGCACCGGGGAGCTGTTTTTT. Its translation: CATKTENRGTGELFF. Filled out from reference TRBV19 and TRBJ2-2, the complete variable domain reads DGGITQSPKYLFRKEGQNVTLSCEQNLNHDAMYWYRQDPGQGLRLIYYSQIVNDFQKGDIAEGYSVSREKKESFPLTVTSAQKNPTAFYLCATKTENRGTGELFFGEGSRLTVL.

V is TRBV7-3 and J is TRBJ2-5, with D tentatively TRBD1 (5 bases). V was pared by 2 bases and J by 5 bases, with 9 bases between. This CDR3 is 13 amino acids long. Per germline, CDR1 SGHTA and CDR2 FQGTGA. The CDR3 nucleotides are TGTGCCAGCAGCTTAGGGGCAGGGGAGACCCAGTACTTC. Translation gives CASSLGAGETQYF.

The chain has TRBV6-5 and TRBJ2-1; TRBD1 matches at 8 bases. This CDR3 contains 16 residues. Losses at the gene ends were 2 bases for V and 3 bases for J; bases not matched to a gene: 6. Germline CDR1 and CDR2: MNHEY and SVGAGI. The CDR3 loop is CASSYMGQEIYNEQFF. CDR3 coding DNA: TGTGCCAGCAGTTACATGGGACAGGAAATCTACAATGAGCAGTTCTTC.

The chain links TRBV5-1 to TRBJ2-3, with 9 bases lining up with TRBD1. V lost 5 bases and J lost 2; bases outside the gene matches: 12. Per germline, CDR1 SGHRS and CDR2 YFSETQ. This CDR3 has 17 amino acids. The CDR3 DNA follows: TGCGCCAGCAGACTTCCAACAGGGGGCTGGACCACAGATACGCAGTATTTT. The encoded protein is CASRLPTGGWTTDTQYF.

In this sample, this clone turned up once. This chain connects TRBV7-6 to TRBJ2-1; D unclear. The CDR3 is made up of 13 amino acids. Germline values: CDR1 SGHVS, CDR2 FNYEAQ. Trimming left V 1 base short and J 8 bases short, with 9 bases between. The CDR3 DNA reads as TGTGCCAGCAGCTTAGTAACTTCTGATGAGCAGTTCTTC. Translating it yields CASSLVTSDEQFF.

This rearrangement joins TRBV7-9 to TRBJ2-7; D is possibly TRBD1 or TRBD2 (5 bases each). Germline V lookup: CDR1 SEHNR, CDR2 FQNEAQ (reference sequence). V lost 3 bases and J lost 7, with 10 bases in between. The CDR3 runs 12 residues. The CDR3 region has the DNA TGTGCCAGCAGCTTGGGGACGCTAGAGCAGTACGTC. Its protein product is CASSLGTLEQYV.

V is TRBV6-5 and J is TRBJ1-6, with no clear D. V lost 5 bases, J lost 0 bases, and 8 bases lay in between. The CDR3 spans 15 residues. The germline V gene encodes CDR1 MNHEY and CDR2 SVGAGI. The CDR3 DNA reads TGTGCCAGCAGTCCGACCAGCTCCTATAATTCACCCCTCCACTTT. This codes for CASSPTSSYNSPLHF.

This clone was seen just once. The chain links TRBV7-9 to TRBJ2-1, with D possibly being TRBD1 (6 bases). The CDR3 is 15 residues long. V was trimmed by 0 bases and J by 9 bases, leaving 15 bases between them. The germline V gene has CDR1 SEHNR and CDR2 FQNEAQ (reference sequence). CDR3 nucleotides: TGTGCCAGCAGCTTAGCGGTGATGGGGGCTGGTGAGCAGTTCTTC. It yields the protein CASSLAVMGAGEQFF.

This chain uses TRBV27 with TRBJ1-2; TRBD1 is a possible D gene (5 bases). V was trimmed by 5 bases and J by 0 bases, leaving 16 bases between them. CDR1 and CDR2 (germline): MNHEY, SMNVEV (reference sequence). CDR3 length equals 16 residues. The CDR3 reads CASSPRKGTSNYGYTF. CDR3 in DNA: TGTGCCAGCAGTCCTCGAAAAGGGACCTCTAACTATGGCTACACCTTC.

The chain carries TRBV5-4 and TRBJ2-7; tentatively, D is TRBD1 (6 bases). The germline gives CDR1 SGHNT, CDR2 YYREEE (reference sequence). V was clipped by 0 bases and J by 2 bases, with 12 bases between them. This CDR3 contains 15 residues. The CDR3: CASSLAVGGPYEQYF. In DNA form, the CDR3 reads TGTGCCAGCAGCTTGGCGGTAGGGGGACCCTACGAGCAGTACTTC.

CDR3 protein: CAGTQGRGNQPQHF. In DNA form, the CDR3 reads TGTGCCGGAACCCAGGGACGGGGCAATCAGCCCCAGCATTTT. The chain has TRBV6-5 and TRBJ1-5; weak D call: TRBD1 (5 bases). With 11 bases removed from V and 2 bases from J, the gap between germline ends came to 16 bases. Germline CDR1 is MNHEY and CDR2 is SVGAGI. This CDR3 has 14 amino acids.

This clone was seen once. The rearrangement uses TRBV7-9 and TRBJ2-1, with no clear D. CDR1 and CDR2 (germline): SEHNR, FQNEAQ (reference sequence). V lost 3 bases, J lost 5 bases, and 11 bases lay in between. This CDR3 contains 14 residues. The CDR3 DNA reads as TGTGCCAGCAGCTTCCCACAGTTACACAATGAGCAGTTCTTC. The encoded protein is CASSFPQLHNEQFF.

J is TRBJ2-2 and V is TRBV5-1; TRBD2 matches at 12 bases. The junction had 12 bases not matched to a gene; V was cut back by 3 bases and J by 0 bases. The CDR3 extends over 20 amino acids. CDR1 and CDR2 (germline): SGHRS, YFSETQ. The CDR3, as DNA: TGCGCCAGCAGCTCTCGACTAGCGGGGGCGATTAATACGAACACCGGGGAGCTGTTTTTT. Residues: CASSSRLAGAINTNTGELFF.

The chain joins TRBV7-9 to TRBJ2-7, with a weak D call TRBD2 (6 bases). The CDR3 is 13 residues long. From germline, CDR1 is SEHNR and CDR2 FQNEAQ (reference sequence). Trimming pared 5 bases from V and 6 bases from J, leaving 14 bases between. CDR3 bases: TGTGCCAGCAGCCCCGAGGGCGGGATCGAGCAGTACTTC. This sequence encodes CASSPEGGIEQYF.

The chain joins TRBV7-8 to TRBJ1-2; D is unresolved. The CDR3 contains 14 residues. Per germline, CDR1 SGHVS and CDR2 FQNEAQ. Trimming took 1 base from V and 8 from J, leaving 14 bases between them. CDR3 loop: CASSLVSLGQGYTF. As DNA, the CDR3 is TGTGCCAGCAGCTTAGTGAGTTTAGGGCAAGGCTACACCTTC.

Here the CDR3 reads CASSLAVMGTGRMSYQETQYF. The CDR3 bases are TGCGCCAGCAGCTTGGCCGTTATGGGGACAGGGAGGATGTCCTATCAAGAGACCCAGTACTTC. This sequence joins TRBV5-1 and TRBJ2-5, with 9 bases identical to TRBD1. Trimming cost V 0 bases and J 2 bases; bases outside gene matches: 20. Germline values: CDR1 SGHRS, CDR2 YFSETQ. This CDR3 comprises 21 residues.

This chain joins TRBV6-5 and TRBJ1-1, with unresolved D. Germline loops: CDR1 MNHEY, CDR2 SVGAGI. Trimming cost V 4 bases and J 0 bases, with 9 bases left between them. The CDR3 loop spans 14 amino acids. The DNA of the CDR3 is TGTGCCAGCAGTTCGGGCGGTTTGAACACTGAAGCTTTCTTT. It encodes CASSSGGLNTEAFF.

The chain recombines TRBV4-2 with TRBJ2-7, with TRBD1 identical over 8 bases. J was trimmed by 0 bases and V by 2 bases; bases with no gene match: 3. CDR3 length equals 15 residues. Per the germline V gene, CDR1 is LGHNA and CDR2 is YNFKEQ. CDR3 nucleotides: TGTGCCAGCAGCCAAAGGACAGGGAACTCCTACGAGCAGTACTTC. Protein product: CASSQRTGNSYEQYF.

The rearrangement links TRBV7-9 to TRBJ2-7, with TRBD1 matching over 8 bases. Trimming removed 3 bases from V and 2 bases from J; junction bases left unmatched: 6. The CDR3 consists of 15 residues. The V gene's germline CDR1 is SEHNR and CDR2 FQNEAQ (reference sequence). CDR3 region: CASSFGQGETYEQYF. The CDR3 nucleotides are TGTGCCAGCAGCTTCGGACAGGGTGAAACCTACGAGCAGTACTTC.

The chain uses TRBV5-1 and TRBJ2-7; 8 bases agree with TRBD1. CDR1 and CDR2 from the germline V gene are SGHRS and YFSETQ. After removal of 3 bases from V and 4 bases from J, the junction contained 9 bases not matched to a gene. This CDR3 spans 15 amino acids. CDR3 residues: CASSSGQGQVYEQYF. The DNA for the CDR3 is TGCGCCAGCAGCTCCGGACAGGGTCAGGTTTACGAGCAGTACTTC.

The V and J genes are TRBV2 and TRBJ1-5, with D uncertain. V lost 4 bases, J lost 2 bases, and 3 bases lay in between. The CDR3 has 12 residues. Germline V CDR1 and CDR2: SNHLY, FYNNEI. CDR3 residues: CASSGGNQPQHF. The CDR3, as DNA: TGTGCCAGCAGTGGAGGCAATCAGCCCCAGCATTTT.

The J gene is TRBJ2-2, the V gene TRBV2, with 15 bases aligning to TRBD2. CDR1 and CDR2 from the germline V gene are SNHLY and FYNNEI. V shed 3 bases and J 6 bases; nucleotides not matched to a gene: 2. The CDR3 totals 16 residues. This CDR3 reads CASSDRTSGGAGELFF. As DNA, the CDR3 is TGTGCCAGCAGTGACCGGACTAGCGGGGGGGCCGGGGAGCTGTTTTTT. The entire variable domain, with the rest obtained from reference TRBV2 and TRBJ2-2, is as follows: EPEVTQTPSHQVTQMGQEVILRCVPISNHLYFYWYRQILGQKVEFLVSFYNNEISEKSEIFDDQFSVERPDGSNFTLKIRSTKLEDSAMYFCASSDRTSGGAGELFFGEGSRLTVL.